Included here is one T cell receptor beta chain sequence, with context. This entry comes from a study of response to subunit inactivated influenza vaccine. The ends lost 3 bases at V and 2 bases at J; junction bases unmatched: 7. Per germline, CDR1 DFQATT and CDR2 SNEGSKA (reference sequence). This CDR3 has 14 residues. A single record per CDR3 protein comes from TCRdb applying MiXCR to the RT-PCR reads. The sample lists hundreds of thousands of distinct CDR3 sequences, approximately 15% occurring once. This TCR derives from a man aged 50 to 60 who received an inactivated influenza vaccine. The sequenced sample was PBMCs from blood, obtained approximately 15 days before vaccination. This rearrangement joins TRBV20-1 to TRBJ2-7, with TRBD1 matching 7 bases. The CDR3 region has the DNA TGCAGTGCTAGGACAGGGCCGCCGGCCTACGAGCAGTACTTC. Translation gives CSARTGPPAYEQYF.